The clone carrying this T cell receptor beta chain was detected a few times. The antigen is undetermined. The data originate from a study of Tregs in tolerant kidney transplant recipients. Study-level information: Tregs grew approximately 15 days with irradiated donor B cells, restimulated on day 11. A 3-day belatacept mixed lymphocyte reaction, sometimes plus 5-day graft donor restimulation, preceded CD4+CD25+CD127- sorting. Study-wide results and limits: Activated donor B cell expansion appeared to reveal the most relevant donor-specific TCRbeta repertoire.

Data came from immunoSEQ multiplex PCR; TCRdb stores just in-frame clones and leaves some out. The sample contains roughly 10,000 clones, 91% of which appear only once. This CDR3 has 13 amino acids. Germline CDR1 SGHTA, CDR2 FQGNSA. Trimming shortened V by 5 bases and J by 0 bases, and 7 bases separated the two germline ends. The clonotype was recovered from a human patient who received a combined kidney and bone marrow transplant. The chain has TRBV7-2 and TRBJ1-2; D gene ambiguous. The source was Tregs from blood cultured with allogeneic cells, collected before the transplant. The CDR3 nucleotides read TGTGCCAGCAGCCTCCACTCTAACTATGGCTACACCTTC. This encodes CASSLHSNYGYTF.